This record concerns one TCR beta chain sequence. Its antigen is undetermined. This entry belongs to a study of T-cell memory formation after mild COVID-19. The authors produced TCR alpha and TCR beta cDNA libraries with sample barcodes and UMIs by 5'RACE using constant-segment primers. One entry per CDR3 protein results from TCRdb running MiXCR on the 5' RACE reads. The sample has approximately 560,000 distinct CDR3 sequences, 15% to 20% seen once. Study-wide points: Cross-reactive memory apparently joined, as some responding clones appeared in pre-infection memory. The CD4+ clones that contracted clustered mainly within CM and EM, and the CD8+ clones concentrated in EMRA.

The TCR was taken from an adult woman who had mild COVID-19 (a few samples of this study predate the infection). Cell type and time point are not known. The sequenced material came from PBMCs or a T cell subset sorted from them (not recorded which).

The CDR3 DNA sequence: TGTGCCAGCAGTTTCCCCCCGAGCAATGAGCAGTTCTTC. This gives the protein CASSFPPSNEQFF. The chain links TRBV27 to TRBJ2-1; D is unresolved. The CDR3 extends over 13 amino acids. The germline V and J ends were trimmed by 3 bases and 6 bases, with 9 bases remaining between them. CDR1 MNHEY and CDR2 SMNVEV come from the germline V gene (reference sequence).